This entry features one T cell receptor (beta chain) sequence. Some clones are missing from TCRdb's copy, which holds only in-frame ones; the method was immunoSEQ multiplex PCR. The sample contains approximately 270,000 clones, about nine tenths of which appear only once. The sample comes from a study of blood T cell repertoires in COVID-19. Across the whole study: The cDNA or gDNA used as material had been derived from T cells, B-cell-depleted T cells, or PBMCs.

The germline CDR1 and CDR2 sequences are SGHRS and YFSETQ. This CDR3 is 16 amino acids long. V lost 0 bases to trimming and J lost 2 bases, with 14 bases between them. The sequencing sample was made of peripheral blood. This rearrangement joins TRBV5-1 to TRBJ1-1; D is possibly TRBD1 (6 bases). The TCR originated in a man between 50 and 59 years old with acute or convalescent COVID-19. CDR3 bases: TGCGCCAGCAGCTTGGCCGTTACAGGGATTAACACTGAAGCTTTCTTT. Translation gives CASSLAVTGINTEAFF.